One sample yielded the 9 T cell receptor beta chains listed below, sequenced in a study of blood T cell repertoires in COVID-19. The assay was immunoSEQ multiplex PCR, and TCRdb's table has in-frame clones only and misses some. Altogether about 68,000 clones are present, 65% to 90% being singletons, with the ten largest covering over 1.3%. Sequenced material: peripheral blood. These receptors were obtained from a woman aged 55 to 70 with acute or convalescent COVID-19.

V is TRBV5-6 and J is TRBJ1-2; D not certain. Trimming removed 4 bases at V and 8 bases at J, with 18 bases between. Germline assignment: CDR1 SGHDT and CDR2 YYEEEE. This CDR3 contains 14 residues. For the CDR3, the DNA is TGTGCCAGCAGCCGGGCGGGGTCGGCGGAAGGCTACACCTTC. It is translated as CASSRAGSAEGYTF.

This chain links TRBV18 with TRBJ2-1; TRBD2 matches 7 bases. The junction had 6 bases not matched to a gene; V was cut back by 4 bases and J by 0 bases. The germline V gene encodes CDR1 KGHSH and CDR2 LQKENI. This CDR3 has 16 residues. The CDR3 DNA reads TGTGCCAGCTCACAATCGGGCGGGAGCTCCTACAATGAGCAGTTCTTC. This gives the protein CASSQSGGSSYNEQFF.

This clone was recorded once. The V call is TRBV4-1, the J call TRBJ2-1; 9 nucleotides match TRBD2. The V and J ends lost 4 bases and 7 bases, in that order; junction bases with no gene match: 11. Germline values: CDR1 MGHRA, CDR2 YSYEKL. The length of the CDR3 is 16 residues. CDR3 residues: CASSLGRGRAGNEQFF. CDR3 bases: TGCGCCAGCAGCCTCGGGCGCGGGAGGGCCGGTAATGAGCAGTTCTTC.

V and J are TRBV7-9 and TRBJ1-2; 8 positions match TRBD1. The CDR3 is 15 amino acids. The J segment lost 8 bases and the V segment lost 4 bases, leaving 12 bases of the junction unmatched. Germline V CDR1 and CDR2: SEHNR, FQNEAQ (reference sequence). In DNA form, the CDR3 reads TGTGCCAGCAGCTATACAGGGGGACGAACTAGAGGCTACACCTTC. This codes for CASSYTGGRTRGYTF.

The chain has TRBV4-1 and TRBJ2-4; D is possibly TRBD1 (6 bases). V shed 4 bases and J shed 3 bases, with 13 bases lying between them. The germline gives CDR1 MGHRA, CDR2 YSYEKL. The CDR3 totals 15 residues. The CDR3, as DNA: TGCGCCAGCAGCCGGGACAACGATATCAAAAACATTCAGTACTTC. As protein: CASSRDNDIKNIQYF.

The rearrangement links TRBV19 to TRBJ1-5; D might be TRBD1 (6 bases). CDR1 and CDR2 from the germline V gene are LNHDA and SQIVND (reference sequence). This CDR3 is 15 amino acids long. The ends were cut back, 6 bases at V and 0 bases at J, with 12 bases in the middle. CDR3 bases: TGTGCCAGTAGGTCGGACAGTTATAGCAATCAGCCCCAGCATTTT. Translation gives CASRSDSYSNQPQHF.

The chain is built from TRBV6-5 and TRBJ2-1, with D possibly TRBD1 on 5 matching bases. Trimming left V 7 bases short and J 6 bases short, with 7 bases between. Germline V CDR1 and CDR2: MNHEY, SVGAGI. CDR3 length: 11 residues. The CDR3 spells CASTDSNEQFF. The CDR3 coding sequence is TGTGCCAGCACCGACAGCAATGAGCAGTTCTTC.

The chain couples TRBV5-1 to TRBJ2-1; D might be TRBD1 (6 bases). The V gene lost 4 bases and the J gene lost 10 bases, with 15 bases spanning the gap. Germline V CDR1 and CDR2: SGHRS, YFSETQ. The CDR3 has 13 residues. The CDR3, as DNA: TGCGCCAGCAGCCAGGGGAGTGGCTTAGAGCAGTTCTTC. Translation gives CASSQGSGLEQFF. The entire variable domain, with the rest obtained from reference TRBV5-1 and TRBJ2-1, is as follows: KAGVTQTPRYLIKTRGQQVTLSCSPISGHRSVSWYQQTPGQGLQFLFEYFSETQRNKGNFPGRFSGRQFSNSRSEMNVSTLELGDSALYLCASSQGSGLEQFFGPGTRLTVL.

The V and J genes are TRBV9 and TRBJ1-4, with no clear D. With 3 bases removed from V and 5 bases from J, the gap between germline ends came to 14 bases. This CDR3 spans 15 amino acids. CDR1 and CDR2 (germline): SGDLS, YYNGEE. The CDR3: CASSGSNNRNEKLFF. DNA for the CDR3: TGTGCCAGCAGCGGGAGCAATAATCGCAATGAAAAACTGTTTTTT.